This section outlines one T cell receptor (beta chain) sequence together with its context. Other autoimmune diseases, uncontrolled infections, pregnancy and lactation each led to patient exclusion. Diagnosis relied on clinical symptoms, serum thyroxine, TRAb, thyroid ultrasound and orbital computed tomography. It was from 10 ml of fresh peripheral blood that the PBMCs came. This sample is drawn from a study of Graves' ophthalmopathy and Graves' hyperthyroidism. For the study at large: Untreated patients at initial diagnosis provided peripheral blood.

The authors amplified TCR beta CDR3 regions from RNA transcripts. Second-round multiplex PCR came after first-round RT-PCR with HTBI primers. TCRdb itself ran the multiplex PCR reads through MiXCR, one entry per CDR3 protein. Among 230,000 or so distinct CDR3 sequences listed, 45% were seen once. CDR3 length equals 16 residues. The germline gives CDR1 DFQATT, CDR2 SNEGSKA (reference sequence). V was shortened by 1 base and J by 0 bases, with 10 bases between the two germline ends. The V and J genes are TRBV20-1 and TRBJ2-6; D perhaps matches TRBD1 (6 bases). The sequenced sample consisted of peripheral blood. The source is an adult man with Graves' ophthalmopathy. The CDR3 reads CSARGGPSSGANVLTF. CDR3 bases: TGCAGTGCTAGAGGGGGGCCTAGCTCTGGGGCCAACGTCCTGACTTTC.